Presented here are 6 T cell receptor beta chains from one specimen sequenced in a study of blood T cell repertoires in COVID-19. The protocol was immunoSEQ multiplex PCR, while the TCRdb copy is restricted to in-frame clones and leaves out a portion. Of more than 200,000 clones in the sample, roughly 80% were seen once. Sequenced sample: peripheral blood. These receptors were collected from a woman of 80 years or more with COVID-19, enrolled during active disease.

The chain couples TRBV28 to TRBJ2-3; 8 nucleotides align to TRBD2. Germline V gives CDR1 MDHEN, CDR2 SYDVKM. This CDR3 comprises 16 residues. V shed 2 bases and J 5 bases; nucleotides not matched to a gene: 9. CDR3 nucleotide sequence: TGTGCCAGCAGTTTACAGAGCGGGAGATCCAGAGATACGCAGTATTTT. This gives the protein CASSLQSGRSRDTQYF. The whole variable domain, filled in from reference TRBV28 and TRBJ2-3, reads DVKVTQSSRYLVKRTGEKVFLECVQDMDHENMFWYRQDPGLGLRLIYFSYDVKMKEKGDIPEGYSVSREKKERFSLILESASTNQTSMYLCASSLQSGRSRDTQYFGPGTRLTVL.

The V gene is TRBV28, the J gene TRBJ2-3; no definite D call. CDR3 length: 11 amino acids. The V gene's germline CDR1 is MDHEN and CDR2 SYDVKM. V lost 3 bases and J lost 6, with 4 bases in between. The CDR3 is CASSFEDTQYF. CDR3 sequence (DNA): TGTGCCAGCAGTTTTGAGGATACGCAGTATTTT.

The chain combines TRBV10-2 with TRBJ1-2; D remains ambiguous. With 3 bases removed from V and 7 bases from J, the gap between germline ends came to 9 bases. The germline gives CDR1 WSHSY, CDR2 SAAADI. This CDR3 comprises 12 residues. CDR3 residues: CASSDGVSGYTF. In nucleotides, the CDR3 is TGCGCCAGCAGTGACGGAGTGTCTGGCTACACCTTC.

The count of this clone is one. The chain joins TRBV21-1 to TRBJ2-3; the listed D gene, TRBD1, was not tested against the DNA. TRBV21-1 is described as a pseudogene. CDR3 length: 16 amino acids. The CDR3 loop reads CASSNGQPRGTDTQYF. The CDR3 DNA reads TGTGCCAGCAGCAATGGACAGCCAAGGGGCACAGATACGCAGTATTTT.

J is TRBJ1-3 and V is TRBV2; no reliable D call. Germline assignment: CDR1 SNHLY and CDR2 FYNNEI. Trimming pared 6 bases from V and 1 base from J, leaving 4 bases between. The CDR3 is 12 residues long. CDR3 coding DNA: TGTGCCAGCAGCCCTTCTGGAAACACCATATATTTT. It yields the protein CASSPSGNTIYF.

V usage is TRBV7-2 and J usage is TRBJ2-1; a weak D match, TRBD2 (6 bases). CDR1 SGHTA and CDR2 FQGNSA come from the germline V gene. The V gene lost 4 bases and the J gene lost 5 bases, with 6 bases spanning the gap. The CDR3 sequence is 12 residues long. In DNA, the CDR3 is TGTGCCAGCAGCTGGGGGGACAATGAGCAGTTCTTC. Translated, it gives CASSWGDNEQFF.